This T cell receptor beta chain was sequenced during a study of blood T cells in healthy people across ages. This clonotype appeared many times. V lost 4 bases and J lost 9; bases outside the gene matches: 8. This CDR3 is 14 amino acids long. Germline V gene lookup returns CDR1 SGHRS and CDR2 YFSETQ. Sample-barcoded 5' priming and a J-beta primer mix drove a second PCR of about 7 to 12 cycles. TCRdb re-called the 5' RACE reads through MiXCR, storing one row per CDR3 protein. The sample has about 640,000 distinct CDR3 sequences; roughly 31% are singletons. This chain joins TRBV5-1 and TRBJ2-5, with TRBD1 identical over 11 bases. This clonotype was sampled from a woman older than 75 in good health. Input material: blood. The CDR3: CASSLGQGVQPQYF. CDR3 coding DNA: TGCGCCAGCAGCCTGGGACAGGGGGTACAGCCCCAGTACTTC.